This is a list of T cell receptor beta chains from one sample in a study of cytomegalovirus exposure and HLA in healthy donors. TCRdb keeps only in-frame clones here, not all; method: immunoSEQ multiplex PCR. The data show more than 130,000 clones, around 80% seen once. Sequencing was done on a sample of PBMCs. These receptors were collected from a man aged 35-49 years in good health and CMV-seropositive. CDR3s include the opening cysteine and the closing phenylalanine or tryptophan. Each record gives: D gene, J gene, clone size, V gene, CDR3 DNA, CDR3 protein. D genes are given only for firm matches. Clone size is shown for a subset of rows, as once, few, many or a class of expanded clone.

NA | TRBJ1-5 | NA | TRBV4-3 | TGCGCCAGCAGCCAAGATAACAATCAGCCCCAGCATTTT | CASSQDNNQPQHF
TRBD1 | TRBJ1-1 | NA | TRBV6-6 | TGTGCCAGCGGGGACAGGGGGAACACTGAAGCTTTCTTT | CASGDRGNTEAFF
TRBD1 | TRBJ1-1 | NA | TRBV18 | TGTGCCAGCTCACCGAAGACAGGGTTGGGCACTGAAGCTTTCTTT | CASSPKTGLGTEAFF
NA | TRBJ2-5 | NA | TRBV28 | TGTGCCAGCAGGCCCGGGGGAGAGACCCAGTACTTC | CASRPGGETQYF
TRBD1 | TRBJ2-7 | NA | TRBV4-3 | TGCGCCAGCAGCCAGGGGGTCGTACAGGGGCTTAGCTCCTACGAGCAGTACTTC | CASSQGVVQGLSSYEQYF
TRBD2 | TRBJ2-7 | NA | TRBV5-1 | TGCGCCAGCAGCTATGGACTAGCGGGAGGCCCGAGCTCCTACGAGCAGTACTTC | CASSYGLAGGPSSYEQYF
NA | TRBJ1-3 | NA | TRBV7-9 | TGTGCCAGCAGCTTAGGGAATTCATGGACTTGGGGAAACACCATATATTTT | CASSLGNSWTWGNTIYF
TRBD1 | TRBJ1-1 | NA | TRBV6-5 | TGTGCCAGCTCCCCAGGGGGGCAGGAAGCTTTCTTT | CASSPGGQEAFF
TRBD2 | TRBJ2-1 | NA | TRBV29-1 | TGCAGCGTGAACGGGAAGGCGGGGGGCAGTTGGGGTGAGCAGTTCTTC | CSVNGKAGGSWGEQFF
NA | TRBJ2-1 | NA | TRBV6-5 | TGTGCCAGCAGTTACTGGGGGCAGGGTTCGGATGAGCAGTTCTTC | CASSYWGQGSDEQFF
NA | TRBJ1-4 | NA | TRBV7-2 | TGTGCCAGCAGCTCCCCGAGGCACCCACCTGAAAAACTGTTTTTT | CASSSPRHPPEKLFF
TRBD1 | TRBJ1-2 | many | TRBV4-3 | TGCGCCAGCAGCCAAGGACAGGGGAGCTATGGCTACACCTTC | CASSQGQGSYGYTF
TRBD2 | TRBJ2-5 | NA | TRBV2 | TGTGCCAGCAGTGAAGGGGTAGCGGGGGACTATGAAGAGACCCAGTACTTC | CASSEGVAGDYEETQYF
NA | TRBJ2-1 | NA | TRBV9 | TGTGCCAGCAGGAGGGGGGGGCGGGATGAGCAGTTCTTC | CASRRGGRDEQFF
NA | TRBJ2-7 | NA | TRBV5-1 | TGCGCCAGCAGGACAGGGACTTACGAGCAGTACTTC | CASRTGTYEQYF
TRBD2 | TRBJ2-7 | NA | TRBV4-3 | TGCGCCAGCAGCCAGAGCGGGGGGGCCTCCTACGAGCAGTACTTC | CASSQSGGASYEQYF
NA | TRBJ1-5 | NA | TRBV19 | TGTGCCAGTAGTTCGGGACACGGTCAGCCCCAGCATTTT | CASSSGHGQPQHF
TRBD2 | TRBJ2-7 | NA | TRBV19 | TGTGCCAGTAGCCCCGGACTAGCGGGACCCTACGAGCAGTACTTC | CASSPGLAGPYEQYF
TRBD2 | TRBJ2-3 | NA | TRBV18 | TGTGCCAGCTCACCATTGGGACTAGCCTTCACAGATACGCAGTATTTT | CASSPLGLAFTDTQYF
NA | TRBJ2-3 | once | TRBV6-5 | TGTGCCAGCAGTTACCGGTGGAGCACAGATACGCAGTATTTT | CASSYRWSTDTQYF
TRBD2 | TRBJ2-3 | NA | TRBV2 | TGTGCCAGCAGTGGCCCCGTCTTACTAGCGGGAGCAACAGATACGCAGTATTTT | CASSGPVLLAGATDTQYF
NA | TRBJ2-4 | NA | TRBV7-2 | TGTGCCAGCAGTTTAATCCCTGCCAAAAACATTCAGTACTTC | CASSLIPAKNIQYF
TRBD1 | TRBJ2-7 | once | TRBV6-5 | TGTGCCAGCAGGAAAAACCGGGACAGTTCCTACGAGCAGTACTTC | CASRKNRDSSYEQYF
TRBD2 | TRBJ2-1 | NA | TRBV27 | TGTGCCAGCTCCCGCTCCGGGACTAGCGCCTACAATGAGCAGTTCTTC | CASSRSGTSAYNEQFF
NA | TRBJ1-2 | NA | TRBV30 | TGTGCCTGGAGGTCAGCGCTCTATGGCTACACCTTC | CAWRSALYGYTF
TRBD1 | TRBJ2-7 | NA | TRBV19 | TGTGCCAGTAGTACGGGACAGGGAGGGCTGGGCGAGCAGTACTTC | CASSTGQGGLGEQYF
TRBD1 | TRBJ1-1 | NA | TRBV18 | TGTGCCAGCTCCGGGCCGACAGGGTCCCCTCAGAACACTGAAGCTTTCTTT | CASSGPTGSPQNTEAFF
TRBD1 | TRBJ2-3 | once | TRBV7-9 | TGTGCCAGCAGCTCAGGGACAGGGGGGACAGATACGCAGTATTTT | CASSSGTGGTDTQYF
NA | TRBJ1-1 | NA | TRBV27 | TGTGCCAGCAGTTTAAGGGTCGGACAGGAAGCTTTCTTT | CASSLRVGQEAFF
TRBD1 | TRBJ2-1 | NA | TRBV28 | TGTGCCAGCAGTTATATTCGGACAGGGTCCTACAATGAGCAGTTCTTC | CASSYIRTGSYNEQFF
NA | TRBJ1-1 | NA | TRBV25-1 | TGTGCCAGCAGTGGACAGGCTAAGAACACTGAAGCTTTCTTT | CASSGQAKNTEAFF
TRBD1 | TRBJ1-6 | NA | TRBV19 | TGTGCCAGTAGTAGACAGGGGGCATATGGTTCACCCCTCCACTTT | CASSRQGAYGSPLHF
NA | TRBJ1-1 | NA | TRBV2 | TGTGCCAGCAGTCACAGGGCCCATGAAGCTTTCTTT | CASSHRAHEAFF
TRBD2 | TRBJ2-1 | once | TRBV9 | TGTGCCAGCAGCGTAGATGGCGGGGGGAGAAATGAGCAGTTCTTC | CASSVDGGGRNEQFF
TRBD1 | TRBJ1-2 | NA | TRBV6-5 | TGTGCCAGCATCCTCCGGGACAGGAACTATGGCTACACCTTC | CASILRDRNYGYTF
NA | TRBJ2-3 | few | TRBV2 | TGTGCCAGCAGTGAAGGGATCTGGACTACCCTAAGGGATACGCAGTATTTT | CASSEGIWTTLRDTQYF
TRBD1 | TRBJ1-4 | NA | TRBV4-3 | TGCGCCAGCAGCCAGGCCAACAGGGGCCCATGGGAAAAACTGTTTTTT | CASSQANRGPWEKLFF
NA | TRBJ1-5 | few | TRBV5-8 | TGTGCCAGCAGCGCCCGGGGGGTGTCTGGCAATCAGCCCCAGCATTTT | CASSARGVSGNQPQHF
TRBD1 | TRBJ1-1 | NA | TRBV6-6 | TGTGCCAGCAATATACAGAGGGGGACAGGGTTCACTGAAGCTTTCTTT | CASNIQRGTGFTEAFF
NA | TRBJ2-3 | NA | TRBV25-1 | TGTGCCAGCAGTAGGCGGGGAGACGGAGATACGCAGTATTTT | CASSRRGDGDTQYF
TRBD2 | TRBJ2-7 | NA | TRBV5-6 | TGTGCCAGCAGCAAAATCGGGCGGGGGACCTACGAGCAGTACTTC | CASSKIGRGTYEQYF
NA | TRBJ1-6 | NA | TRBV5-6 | TGTGCCAGCAGCGAGGTGGGGGCCTACTATAATTCACCCCTCCACTTT | CASSEVGAYYNSPLHF
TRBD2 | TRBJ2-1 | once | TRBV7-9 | TGTGCCAGCCTACTAGCGGGGGGGAATGAGCAGTTCTTC | CASLLAGGNEQFF
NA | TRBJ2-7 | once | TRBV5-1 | TGCGCCAGCAGCTTGGTTACAGGGCAGGGCTACGAGCAGTACTTC | CASSLVTGQGYEQYF
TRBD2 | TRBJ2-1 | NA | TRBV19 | TGTGCCAGTAGCTTGACTAGCAACTCCTACAATGAGCAGTTCTTC | CASSLTSNSYNEQFF
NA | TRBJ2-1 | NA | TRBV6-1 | TGTGCCAGCAGTGAGGCAGGGGGGACCTACAATGAGCAGTTCTTC | CASSEAGGTYNEQFF
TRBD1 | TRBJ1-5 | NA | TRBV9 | TGTGCCAGCAGCCGGACAGGGGGCAATCAGCCCCAGCATTTT | CASSRTGGNQPQHF
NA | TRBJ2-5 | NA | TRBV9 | TGTGCCAGCAGCGGTGGGCGGGACCCCTGGCGGGAGACCCAGTACTTC | CASSGGRDPWRETQYF
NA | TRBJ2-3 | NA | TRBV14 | TGTGCCAGCAGCCGAACAGGCGCTAGCACAGATACGCAGTATTTT | CASSRTGASTDTQYF
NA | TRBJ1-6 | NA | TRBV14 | TGTGCCAGCAGCCAAGATGGGGCAGGGACATACTCACCCCTCCACTTT | CASSQDGAGTYSPLHF
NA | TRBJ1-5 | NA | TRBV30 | TGTGCCTGGAGGGGAGGAATCAATCAGCCCCAGCATTTT | CAWRGGINQPQHF
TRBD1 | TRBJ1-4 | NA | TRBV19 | TGTGCCAGTAGTATTGGCCCGCGACAGGGCAATGAAAAACTGTTTTTT | CASSIGPRQGNEKLFF
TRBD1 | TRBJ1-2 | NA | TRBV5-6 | TGTGCCAGCAGCGATTCCGGGACAGGGGCGTACTATGGCTACACCTTC | CASSDSGTGAYYGYTF
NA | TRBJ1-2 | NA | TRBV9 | TGTGCCAGCAGCGTAGACTCAGGGAACTATGGCTACACCTTC | CASSVDSGNYGYTF
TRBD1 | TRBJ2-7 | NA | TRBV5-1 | TGCGCCAGCAGCTTGACAGGGGGATATGGCGAGCAGTACTTC | CASSLTGGYGEQYF